This TCR beta chain was obtained from a study of cytomegalovirus exposure and HLA in healthy donors. Regarding the study as a whole: Reported performance of the classifier showed diagnosis of cytomegalovirus status with high specificity and sensitivity. While the bulk of TCR sequences proved rare, some public TCRs turned up in many donors.

The repertoire was sequenced with immunoSEQ multiplex PCR; TCRdb's copy has only in-frame clones and lacks some. The sample has some 190,000 clones, 86% seen once. Per the germline V gene, CDR1 is SGDLS and CDR2 is YYNGEE. The ends were cut back, 0 bases at V and 1 base at J, with 7 bases in the middle. The CDR3 totals 14 residues. A single count supports this clone. Its antigen remains unknown. The sequencing input was PBMCs. The J gene is TRBJ1-1, the V gene TRBV9; D ambiguous. The receptor comes from a young man in good health and CMV-seropositive. The CDR3 reads CASSVVSGNTEAFF. The CDR3 DNA follows: TGTGCCAGCAGCGTAGTATCCGGGAACACTGAAGCTTTCTTT.